These 17 T cell receptor beta chains originate from one sample sequenced in a study of STAT3 mutations in large granular lymphocyte leukemia. Generated by immunoSEQ multiplex PCR, the TCRdb table keeps only in-frame clones and is missing some. Among roughly 13,000 clones listed, 88% were seen once. These TCRs are of unknown antigen specificity. Findings and caveats of the study: In T-cell large granular lymphocyte leukemia, about half of patients showed multiple immunodominant subclonotypes.

The sample was PBMCs. Receptor source: a human donor with T large granular lymphocyte leukemia. Some clones in this sample may be carry-over from other donors' samples.

V usage is TRBV2 and J usage is TRBJ2-7, with TRBD1 matching over 7 bases. J gave up 4 bases and V 1 base, and 4 bases lay outside the gene matches. Germline CDR1 SNHLY, CDR2 FYNNEI. The CDR3 runs to 14 residues. The CDR3 DNA reads as TGTGCCAGCAGTGAAGACAGGGGTTCTTACGAGCAGTACTTC. Amino acids: CASSEDRGSYEQYF.

The gene calls are TRBV6-1 and TRBJ2-1; 7 bases match TRBD2. This CDR3 has 13 residues. V trimming: 2 bases; J trimming: 13 bases; junction bases outside the gene matches: 8. Germline lookup yields CDR1 MNHNS and CDR2 SASEGT. Here the CDR3 reads CASSEWSGDIQFF. The CDR3 region has the DNA TGTGCCAGCAGTGAATGGAGCGGGGATATTCAGTTCTTC.

The chain links TRBV29-1 to TRBJ2-1, with D perhaps TRBD1 or TRBD2 (6 bases each). This CDR3 spans 12 amino acids. Germline V lookup: CDR1 SQVTM, CDR2 ANQGSEA. V shed 6 bases and J shed 10 bases, with 16 bases lying between them. The CDR3 DNA sequence: TGCAGCGTAACCAGGGGAAGCGGGGAGCAGTTCTTC. It specifies CSVTRGSGEQFF.

The CDR3 loop is CASSLLVRGSAEQYF. CDR3 sequence (DNA): TGTGCCAGCAGTTTATTGGTAAGGGGGTCGGCCGAGCAGTACTTC. V usage is TRBV27 and J usage is TRBJ2-7; tentatively, D is TRBD1 (6 bases). V dropped 1 base and J dropped 6 bases, with 16 bases sitting between them. The CDR3 contains 15 residues. Looked up from germline, CDR1 is MNHEY and CDR2 is SMNVEV (reference sequence).

The chain links TRBV14 to TRBJ2-3; a possible D gene is TRBD2 (6 bases). This CDR3 spans 15 amino acids. CDR1 and CDR2 from the germline V gene are SGHDN and FVKESK. V was pared by 4 bases and J by 3 bases, with 14 bases between. CDR3 protein: CASSRQLASTDTQYF. The CDR3 coding sequence is TGTGCCAGCAGCCGACAGCTAGCGTCGACAGATACGCAGTATTTT.

The chain has TRBV11-3 and TRBJ2-7, with 9 bases that match TRBD1. This CDR3 has 15 amino acids. CDR1 is SGHNT and CDR2 is YENEEA in the germline V gene. The junction had 7 bases not matched to a gene; V was cut back by 5 bases and J by 2 bases. CDR3 nucleotide sequence: TGTGCCAGCAGCCCTACGGGGACAGGGCCCTACGAGCAGTACTTC. This translates into CASSPTGTGPYEQYF.

The CDR3 region is CASSSQGAWAFF. The CDR3 coding sequence is TGTGCCAGCAGCTCCCAGGGGGCGTGGGCTTTCTTT. The chain has TRBV7-2 and TRBJ1-1; 8 bases agree with TRBD1. The ends lost 4 bases at V and 11 bases at J; junction bases unmatched: 6. The CDR3 totals 12 residues. CDR1 and CDR2 (germline): SGHTA, FQGNSA.

The chain is built from TRBV25-1 and TRBJ2-5; no definite D call. There are 14 residues in the CDR3. The V and J ends lost 6 bases and 1 base respectively, with 12 bases between them. Per the germline V gene, CDR1 is MGHDK and CDR2 is SYGVNS. CDR3 sequence reads: CASRRHGAQETQYF. The CDR3 DNA reads as TGTGCCAGCAGAAGACACGGAGCCCAAGAGACCCAGTACTTC. Full variable domain (remainder filled in from reference TRBV25-1 and TRBJ2-5): EADIYQTPRYLVIGTGKKITLECSQTMGHDKMYWYQQDPGMELHLIHYSYGVNSTEKGDLSSESTVSRIRTEHFPLTLESARPSHTSQYLCASRRHGAQETQYFGPGTRLLVL.

V usage is TRBV13 and J usage is TRBJ2-1, with TRBD2 identical over 14 bases. The germline gives CDR1 PRHDT, CDR2 FYEKMQ (reference sequence). The V and J ends lost 4 bases and 7 bases, in that order; junction bases with no gene match: 9. This CDR3 spans 17 amino acids. DNA of the CDR3: TGTGCCAGCAGCTCCGCGCCCGGGACTAGCGGGAGTAATGAGCAGTTCTTC. The encoded protein is CASSSAPGTSGSNEQFF.

The V gene is TRBV27, the J gene TRBJ1-1; perhaps TRBD1 as D (5 bases). The CDR3 sequence is 14 residues long. The V end lost 3 bases, the J end lost 2 bases, and 10 bases lay between the germline ends. Germline V gene sequence: CDR1 MNHEY, CDR2 SMNVEV (reference sequence). The CDR3 region is CASSFLTANTEAFF. The CDR3 region has the DNA TGTGCCAGCAGTTTCTTGACAGCTAACACTGAAGCTTTCTTT.

This chain joins TRBV5-1 and TRBJ1-4; D not resolved. V was trimmed by 4 bases and J by 8 bases, leaving 12 bases between them. This CDR3 has 13 residues. Germline lookup yields CDR1 SGHRS and CDR2 YFSETQ. In nucleotides, the CDR3 is TGCGCCAGCAGCGCCCCGGATGCCGAAAAACTGTTTTTT. Amino acids: CASSAPDAEKLFF.

The rearrangement joins TRBV7-9 to TRBJ2-5, with 11 bases fitting TRBD1. The CDR3 runs to 15 residues. Germline-derived CDR1 and CDR2 are SEHNR and FQNEAQ (reference sequence). V lost 2 bases and J lost 4; bases outside the gene matches: 3. As DNA, the CDR3 is TGTGCCAGCAGCTTAATCGGGACAGGGGGAGAGACCCAGTACTTC. The encoded protein is CASSLIGTGGETQYF.

This chain links TRBV19 with TRBJ1-5, with a possible D match to TRBD1 (5 bases). CDR1 and CDR2 (germline): LNHDA, SQIVND (reference sequence). Trimming took 4 bases from V and 2 from J, leaving 18 bases between them. The CDR3 is 17 amino acids. In DNA form, the CDR3 reads TGTGCCAGTAGTACCCGGGACTTCCCGGGGCGCAATCAGCCCCAGCATTTT. As protein: CASSTRDFPGRNQPQHF.

This clone occurred once. The CDR3 DNA reads TGTGCCTCGGGCTTGGGGGGAAACACCATATATTTT. Residues: CASGLGGNTIYF. The V call is TRBV30, the J call TRBJ1-3; no clear D gene. Germline lookup yields CDR1 GTSNPN and CDR2 SVGIG (reference sequence). V lost 7 bases to trimming and J lost 4 bases, with 11 bases between them. The CDR3 length is 12 residues.

The rearrangement uses TRBV5-6 and TRBJ1-1, with D possibly TRBD1 on 5 matching bases. Germline V lookup: CDR1 SGHDT, CDR2 YYEEEE. Trimming cost V 0 bases and J 6 bases, with 15 bases left between them. CDR3 length: 15 amino acids. CDR3 in DNA: TGTGCCAGCAGCTTGGGGTGGGGCAATCTCGCTGAAGCTTTCTTT. Amino acid sequence: CASSLGWGNLAEAFF.

This clone was observed once. The rearrangement uses TRBV19 and TRBJ1-1; D is uncertain. Looked up from germline, CDR1 is LNHDA and CDR2 is SQIVND (reference sequence). Trimming left V 2 bases short and J 8 bases short, with 6 bases between. This CDR3 is built from 11 residues. CDR3 sequence: CASSITDEAFF. DNA of the CDR3: TGTGCCAGTAGTATAACAGACGAAGCTTTCTTT.

The CDR3 sequence is CASSLYWTGPYEQYF. In DNA form, the CDR3 reads TGTGCCAGTAGTCTCTATTGGACGGGTCCCTACGAGCAGTACTTC. This chain uses TRBV19 with TRBJ2-7; the D is unclear. The V and J ends lost 5 bases and 2 bases respectively, with 16 bases between them. The CDR3 sequence is 15 residues long. Per the germline V gene, CDR1 is LNHDA and CDR2 is SQIVND (reference sequence).